This TCR beta chain was captured in a study of blood T cells in healthy people across ages. Study results and limitations: Older individuals had lower TCR beta diversity per million T cells (the decline was roughly linear). Both higher diversity and more naive CD4+ cells marked long-lived donors when set against aged donors. Estimates drawn from one million T cells were deemed to understate diversity.

Concerning this clonotype itself: What it recognizes is unknown.

With a J-beta primer mix and a sample-barcoded 5' primer, a second PCR ran about 7 to 11 cycles. Every sample returned 2.5 million or more CDR3-containing paired-end reads. TCRdb re-called the 5' RACE reads through MiXCR, storing one row per CDR3 protein. Of approximately 690,000 distinct CDR3 sequences in the sample, approximately 59% were seen once. The CDR3 has 15 residues. In germline, CDR1 is SEHNR, CDR2 FQNEAQ (reference sequence). The V end was cut by 3 bases, the J end by 5 bases, with 16 bases between. Sequencing was done on a sample of blood. This clonotype was sampled from a man in his 60s in good health. The chain uses TRBV7-9 and TRBJ2-5; the D is unclear. The CDR3 nucleotides are TGTGCCAGCAGCTTGGGCCCCGAGGCCGGGGAGACCCAGTACTTC. Translated, it gives CASSLGPEAGETQYF.